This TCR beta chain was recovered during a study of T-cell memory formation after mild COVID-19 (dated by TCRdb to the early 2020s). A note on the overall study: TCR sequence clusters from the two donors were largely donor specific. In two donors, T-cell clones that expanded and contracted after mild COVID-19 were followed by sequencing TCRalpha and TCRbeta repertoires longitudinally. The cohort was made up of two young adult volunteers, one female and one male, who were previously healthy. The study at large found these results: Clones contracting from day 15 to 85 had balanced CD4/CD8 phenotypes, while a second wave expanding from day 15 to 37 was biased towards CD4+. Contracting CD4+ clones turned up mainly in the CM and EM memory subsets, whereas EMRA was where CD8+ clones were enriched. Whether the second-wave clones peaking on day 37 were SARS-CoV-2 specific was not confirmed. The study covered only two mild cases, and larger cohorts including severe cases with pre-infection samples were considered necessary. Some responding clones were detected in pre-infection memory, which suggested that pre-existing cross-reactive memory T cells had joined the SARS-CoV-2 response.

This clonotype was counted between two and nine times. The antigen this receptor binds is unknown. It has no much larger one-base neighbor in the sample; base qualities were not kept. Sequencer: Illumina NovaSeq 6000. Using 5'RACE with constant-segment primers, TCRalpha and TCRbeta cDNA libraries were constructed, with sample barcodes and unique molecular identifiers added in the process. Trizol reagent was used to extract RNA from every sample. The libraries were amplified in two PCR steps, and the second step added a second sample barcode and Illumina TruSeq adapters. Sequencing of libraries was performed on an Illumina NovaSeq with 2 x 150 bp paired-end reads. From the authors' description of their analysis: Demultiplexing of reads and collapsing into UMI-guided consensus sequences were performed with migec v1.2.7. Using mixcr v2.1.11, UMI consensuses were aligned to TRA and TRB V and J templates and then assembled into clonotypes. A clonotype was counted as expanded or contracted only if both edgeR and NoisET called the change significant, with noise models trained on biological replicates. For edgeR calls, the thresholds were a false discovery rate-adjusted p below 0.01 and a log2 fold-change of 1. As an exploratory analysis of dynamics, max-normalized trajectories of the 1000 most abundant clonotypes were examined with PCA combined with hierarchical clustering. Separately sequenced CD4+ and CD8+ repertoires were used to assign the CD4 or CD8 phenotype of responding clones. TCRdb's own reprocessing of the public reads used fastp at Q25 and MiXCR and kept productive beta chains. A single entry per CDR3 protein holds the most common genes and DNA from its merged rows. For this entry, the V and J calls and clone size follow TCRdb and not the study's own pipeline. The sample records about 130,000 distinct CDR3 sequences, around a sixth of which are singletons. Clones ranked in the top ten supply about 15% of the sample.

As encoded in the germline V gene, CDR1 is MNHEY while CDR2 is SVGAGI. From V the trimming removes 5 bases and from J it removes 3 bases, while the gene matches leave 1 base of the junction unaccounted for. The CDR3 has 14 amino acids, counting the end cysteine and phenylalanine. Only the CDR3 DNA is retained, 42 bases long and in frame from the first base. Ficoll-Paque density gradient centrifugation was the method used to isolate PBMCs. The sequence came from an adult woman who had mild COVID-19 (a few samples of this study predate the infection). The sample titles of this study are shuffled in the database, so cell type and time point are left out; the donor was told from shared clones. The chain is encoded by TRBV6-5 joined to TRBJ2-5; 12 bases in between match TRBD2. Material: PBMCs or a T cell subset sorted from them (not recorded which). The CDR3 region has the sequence CASSGLAGKETQYF. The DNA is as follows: TGTGCCAGCAGTGGACTAGCGGGAAAAGAGACCCAGTACTTC.